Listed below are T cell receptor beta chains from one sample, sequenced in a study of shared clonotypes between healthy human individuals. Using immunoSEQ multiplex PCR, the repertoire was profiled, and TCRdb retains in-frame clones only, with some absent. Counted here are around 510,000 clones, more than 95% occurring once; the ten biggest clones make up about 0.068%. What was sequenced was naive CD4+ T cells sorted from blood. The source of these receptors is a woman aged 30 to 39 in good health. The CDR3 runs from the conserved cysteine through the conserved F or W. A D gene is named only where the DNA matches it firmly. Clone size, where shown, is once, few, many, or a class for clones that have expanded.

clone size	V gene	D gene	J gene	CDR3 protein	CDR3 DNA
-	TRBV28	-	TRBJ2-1	CASRGHRSSYNEQFF	TGTGCCAGCAGGGGGCATAGGAGCTCCTACAATGAGCAGTTCTTC
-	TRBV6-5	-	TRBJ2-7	CASSYSIAGVSEQYF	TGTGCCAGCAGTTACTCGATAGCTGGGGTGAGCGAGCAGTACTTC
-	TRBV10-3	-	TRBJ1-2	CAISEQGSQLSYGYTF	TGTGCCATCAGTGAGCAGGGGTCCCAACTTAGCTATGGCTACACCTTC
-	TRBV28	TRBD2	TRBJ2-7	CASMVAGYEQYF	TGTGCCAGCATGGTAGCGGGCTACGAGCAGTACTTC
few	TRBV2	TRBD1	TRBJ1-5	CASSGDRVNQPQHF	TGTGCCAGCAGTGGGGACAGGGTGAATCAGCCCCAGCATTTT
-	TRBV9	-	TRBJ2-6	CASSNRAFGSGANVLTF	TGTGCCAGCAGCAACAGGGCCTTTGGCTCTGGGGCCAACGTCCTGACTTTC
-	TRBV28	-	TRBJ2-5	CASSLVLETQYF	TGTGCCAGCAGTTTAGTCCTAGAGACCCAGTACTTC
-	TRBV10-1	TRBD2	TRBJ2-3	CASSGGAGVEDTQYF	TGCGCCAGCAGTGGAGGAGCGGGAGTTGAAGATACGCAGTATTTT
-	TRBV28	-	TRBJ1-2	CASLRGIDGYTF	TGTGCCAGCCTACGAGGTATTGATGGCTACACCTTC
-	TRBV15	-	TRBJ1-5	CATSRDPHLGNQPQHF	TGTGCCACCAGCAGAGATCCCCATCTCGGCAATCAGCCCCAGCATTTT
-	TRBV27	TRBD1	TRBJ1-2	CASSPTGTGENGYTF	TGTGCCAGCAGTCCGACCGGGACAGGGGAAAATGGCTACACCTTC
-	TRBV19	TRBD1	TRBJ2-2	CASSFQQGAGYTGELFF	TGTGCCAGTAGTTTCCAACAGGGGGCGGGATACACCGGGGAGCTGTTTTTT
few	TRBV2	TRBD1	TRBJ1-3	CASSPQGENPLF	TGTGCCAGCAGCCCACAGGGGGAAAATCCGCTTTTT
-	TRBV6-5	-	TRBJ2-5	CASSSSLQGPWETQYF	TGTGCCAGCAGTTCCAGCCTCCAGGGCCCTTGGGAGACCCAGTACTTC
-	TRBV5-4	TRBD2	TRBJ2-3	CASSSEAGVPDTQYF	TGTGCCAGCAGCTCCGAGGCGGGAGTGCCCGATACGCAGTATTTT